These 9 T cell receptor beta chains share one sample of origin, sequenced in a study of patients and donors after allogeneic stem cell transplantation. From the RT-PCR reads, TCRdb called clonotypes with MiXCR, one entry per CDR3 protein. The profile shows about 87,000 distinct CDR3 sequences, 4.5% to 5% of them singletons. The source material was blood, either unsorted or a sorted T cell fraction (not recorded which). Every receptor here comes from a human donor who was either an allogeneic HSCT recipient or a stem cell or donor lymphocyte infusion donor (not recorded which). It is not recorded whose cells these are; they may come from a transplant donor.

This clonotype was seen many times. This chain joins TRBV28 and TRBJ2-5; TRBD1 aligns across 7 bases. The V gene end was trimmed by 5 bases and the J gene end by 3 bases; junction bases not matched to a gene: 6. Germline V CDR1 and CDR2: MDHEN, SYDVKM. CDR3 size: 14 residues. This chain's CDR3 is CASSGRGQKETQYF. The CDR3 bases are TGTGCCAGCAGTGGCCGGGGACAGAAAGAGACCCAGTACTTC.

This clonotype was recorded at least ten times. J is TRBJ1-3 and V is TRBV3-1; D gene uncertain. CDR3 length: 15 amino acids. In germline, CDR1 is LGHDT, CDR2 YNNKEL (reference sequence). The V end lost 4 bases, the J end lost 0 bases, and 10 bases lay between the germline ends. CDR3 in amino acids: CASSPRPSSGNTIYF. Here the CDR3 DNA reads TGTGCCAGCAGCCCCCGGCCGAGCTCTGGAAACACCATATATTTT.

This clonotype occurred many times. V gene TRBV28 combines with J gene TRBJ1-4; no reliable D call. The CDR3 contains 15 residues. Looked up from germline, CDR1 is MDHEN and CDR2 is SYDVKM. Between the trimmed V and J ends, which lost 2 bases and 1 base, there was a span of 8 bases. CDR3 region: CASSLESGTNEKLFF. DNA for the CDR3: TGTGCCAGCAGTTTAGAATCAGGAACTAATGAAAAACTGTTTTTT. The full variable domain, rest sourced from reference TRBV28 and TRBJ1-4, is DVKVTQSSRYLVKRTGEKVFLECVQDMDHENMFWYRQDPGLGLRLIYFSYDVKMKEKGDIPEGYSVSREKKERFSLILESASTNQTSMYLCASSLESGTNEKLFFGSGTQLSVL.

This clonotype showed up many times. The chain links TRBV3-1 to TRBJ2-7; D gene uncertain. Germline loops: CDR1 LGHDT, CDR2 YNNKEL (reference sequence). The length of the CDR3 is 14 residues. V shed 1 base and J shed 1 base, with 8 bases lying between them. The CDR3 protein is CASSQAVKSYEQYF. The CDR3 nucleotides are TGTGCCAGCAGCCAAGCAGTCAAGTCCTACGAGCAGTACTTC.

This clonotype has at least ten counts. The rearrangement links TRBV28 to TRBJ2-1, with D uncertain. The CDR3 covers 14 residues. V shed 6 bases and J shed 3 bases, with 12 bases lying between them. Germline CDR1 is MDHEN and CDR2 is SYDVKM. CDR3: CASSLGGFYNEQFF. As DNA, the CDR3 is TGTGCCAGCAGCTTAGGTGGATTCTACAATGAGCAGTTCTTC.

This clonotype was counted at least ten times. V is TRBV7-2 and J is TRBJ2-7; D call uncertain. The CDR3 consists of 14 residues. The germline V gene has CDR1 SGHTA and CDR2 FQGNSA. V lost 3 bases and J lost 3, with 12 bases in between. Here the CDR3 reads CASSFGQLFYEQYF. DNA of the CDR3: TGTGCCAGCAGCTTCGGCCAGCTTTTCTACGAGCAGTACTTC.

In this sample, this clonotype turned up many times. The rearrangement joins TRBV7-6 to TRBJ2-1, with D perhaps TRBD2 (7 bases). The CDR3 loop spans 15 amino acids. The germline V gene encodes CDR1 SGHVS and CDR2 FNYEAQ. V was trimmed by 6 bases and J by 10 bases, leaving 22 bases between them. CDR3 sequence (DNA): TGTGCCAGCAGTCCGCCACAGGGAGGGAAGCTCGAGCAGTTCTTC. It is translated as CASSPPQGGKLEQFF. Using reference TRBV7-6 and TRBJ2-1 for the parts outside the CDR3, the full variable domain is GAGVSQSPRYKVTKRGQDVALRCDPISGHVSLYWYRQALGQGPEFLTYFNYEAQQDKSGLPNDRFSAERPEGSISTLTIQRTEQRDSAMYRCASSPPQGGKLEQFFGPGTRLTVL.

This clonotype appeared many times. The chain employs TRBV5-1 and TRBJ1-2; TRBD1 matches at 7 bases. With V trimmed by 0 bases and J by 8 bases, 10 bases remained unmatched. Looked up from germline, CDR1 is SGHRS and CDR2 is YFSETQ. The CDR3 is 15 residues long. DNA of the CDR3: TGCGCCAGCAGCTTGGACAGGGGAAATGGTGAGGGCTACACCTTC. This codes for CASSLDRGNGEGYTF.

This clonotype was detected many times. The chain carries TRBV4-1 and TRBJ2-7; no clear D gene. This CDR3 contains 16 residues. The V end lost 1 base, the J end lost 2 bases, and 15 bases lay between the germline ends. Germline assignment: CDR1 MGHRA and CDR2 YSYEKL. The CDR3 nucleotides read TGCGCCAGCAGCCAAGTTTGGGTTCTGGACGCCTACGAGCAGTACTTC. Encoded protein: CASSQVWVLDAYEQYF.